This T cell receptor (beta chain) was recovered during a study of identical twins (dated by TCRdb to 2015 to 2016). Regarding the research as a whole: To test whether fetal clonotypes persist, the study used deep sequencing on TCR alpha and beta repertoires from monozygotic twins, unrelated adults of various ages, and cord blood. Replicate twin experiments were performed at different times using different library preparation protocols to rule out contamination.

Of note for this clonotype: It lacks a known antigen. No qualities accompany the bases; no much larger clone lies one base away.

Only healthy Caucasian donors were included. Three unrelated non-twin adults were additionally sequenced: a male aged 18 to 30, a male aged 50 to 60 and a female aged 50 to 60. Miltenyi CD45RO+ enrichment and human naive T-cell isolation kits were used to isolate memory (CD45RO+) and naive T cells from PBMC. Libraries came from 5' RACE. This sample was sequenced with an Illumina HiSeq 2000. Template switching introduced a universal primer binding site; the final cDNA contained a unique molecular identifier, enabling accurate counting of TCR cDNA molecules. First-strand cDNA for TCR alpha and beta chains was synthesized from specific primers in the conserved constant-segment region. To control for contamination, every cDNA library was double barcoded, receiving both a SMART-Mk sample barcode and Illumina barcodes. Two successive PCR steps introduced TruSeq adapter sequences along with Illumina sample barcodes. The TCR alpha and beta cDNA libraries were sequenced on the Illumina HiSeq platform using custom primers. Per the source publication's procedure: Unique molecular identifiers were extracted from raw reads with MiGEC, and CDR3 positions were determined with MiXCR. Recombination models were inferred per individual with the repgenHMM and IGoR tools using an EM algorithm. The analysis of shared clonotypes was done with the tcR package in R, with sharing normalized by the product of cloneset sizes. Out-of-frame nonproductive sequences were analyzed to study raw recombination free of thymic and clonal selection effects. TCRdb trimmed public reads at Q25 via fastp, called clones via MiXCR and kept in-frame beta chains. Rows merge per CDR3 protein into single entries with the most common DNA and genes. Here the V and J calls rest on TCRdb's processing, not on the authors' analysis. The sample contains 350,000 to 450,000 distinct CDR3 sequences, roughly 18% of them found a single time. In total, the top ten clones hold around 10% of the sample.

Results and caveats for the whole study, not just this receptor: Abundant cord blood beta clonotypes carried fewer insertions; young adult naive repertoires showed a weaker similar trend, while memory repertoires showed none. Zero-insertion analyses could be partly confounded by invariant T cells such as MAIT and iNKT, although diverse VJ usage argued against such confounding for most clonotypes. Recombination models systematically underestimated out-of-frame TCR alpha sharing in monozygotic twins but agreed with sharing between unrelated individuals. Conclusions relied on cross-sectional statistical analysis, since the same donors could not be followed over many years. Compared with coincidental sharing between unrelated individuals, an excess of low generation-probability sequences was observed among out-of-frame TCR alpha sequences shared between twins. A weaker excess of twin sharing was found in beta out-of-frame sequences because the signal-to-noise ratio was lowered by fewer shared sequences.

The sample comprised naive T cells sorted from blood. The cell subset or site tag for this specimen amounts to: cells isolated with a human naive T-cell isolation kit. The sequence came from a man aged 50 or older in good health.

CDR3 reads: CASSPRGGTSGYEQYF. In nucleotide form, the sequence is TGTGCCAGCAGCCCCCGTGGGGGGACTAGCGGTTACGAGCAGTACTTC. The rearrangement joined TRBV7-6 to TRBJ2-7, and TRBD2 aligns with 11 junction nucleotides. Per the germline V gene, SGHVS is the CDR1 and FNYEAQ is the CDR2. V is cut back by 5 bases and J by 4 bases, with 10 bases in the junction unmatched. The CDR3 covers 16 residues, taking in both the cysteine and the phenylalanine. The kept DNA is CDR3 alone, 48 bases in frame from the first base.